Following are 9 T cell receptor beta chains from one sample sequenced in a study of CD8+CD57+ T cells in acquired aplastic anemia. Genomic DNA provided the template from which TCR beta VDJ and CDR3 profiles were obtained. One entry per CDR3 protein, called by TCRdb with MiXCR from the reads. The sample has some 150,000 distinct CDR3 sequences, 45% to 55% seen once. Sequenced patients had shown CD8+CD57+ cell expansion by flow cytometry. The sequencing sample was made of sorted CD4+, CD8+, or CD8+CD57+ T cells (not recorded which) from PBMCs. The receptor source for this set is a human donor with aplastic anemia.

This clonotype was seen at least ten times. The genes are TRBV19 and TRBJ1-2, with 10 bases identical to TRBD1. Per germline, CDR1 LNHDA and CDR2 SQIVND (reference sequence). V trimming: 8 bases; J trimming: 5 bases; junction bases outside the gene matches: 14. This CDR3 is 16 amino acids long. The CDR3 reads CASGAGQGISGYGYTF. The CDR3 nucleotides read TGTGCCAGTGGTGCGGGACAGGGGATCAGTGGATATGGCTACACCTTC.

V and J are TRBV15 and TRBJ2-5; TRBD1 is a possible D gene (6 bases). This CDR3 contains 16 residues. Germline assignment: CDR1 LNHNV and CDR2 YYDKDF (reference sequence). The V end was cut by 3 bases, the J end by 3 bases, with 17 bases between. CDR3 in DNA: TGTGCCACCAGCAGGGGGCTGGGGGCGCTAAAAGAGACCCAGTACTTC. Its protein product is CATSRGLGALKETQYF.

The CDR3 DNA sequence: TGTGCCAGCATGGGCAGCTCCTACGAGCAGTACTTC. Translating it yields CASMGSSYEQYF. This chain links TRBV7-9 with TRBJ2-7; D is unclear. The CDR3 consists of 12 residues. Trimming cost V 7 bases and J 0 bases, with 7 bases left between them. CDR1 is SEHNR, CDR2 FQNEAQ, per germline (reference sequence).

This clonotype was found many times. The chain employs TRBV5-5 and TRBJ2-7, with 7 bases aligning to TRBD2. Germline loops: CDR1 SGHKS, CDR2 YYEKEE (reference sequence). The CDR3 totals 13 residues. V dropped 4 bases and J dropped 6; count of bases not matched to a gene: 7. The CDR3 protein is CASSPPRGVEQYF. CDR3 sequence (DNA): TGTGCCAGCAGCCCGCCACGGGGGGTCGAGCAGTACTTC.

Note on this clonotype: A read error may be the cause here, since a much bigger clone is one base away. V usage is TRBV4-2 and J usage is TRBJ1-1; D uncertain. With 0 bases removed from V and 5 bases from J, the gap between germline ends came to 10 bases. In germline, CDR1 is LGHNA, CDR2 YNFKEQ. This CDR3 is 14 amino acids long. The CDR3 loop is CASSQEEARTEAFF. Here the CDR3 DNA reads TGTGCCAGCAGCCAAGAGGAGGCTAGGACTGAAGCTTTCTTT.

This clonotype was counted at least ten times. This CDR3 is CASSLGSYRGTSTEAFF. The CDR3 DNA follows: TGTGCCAGCAGCTTAGGTTCGTACAGGGGGACGTCCACTGAAGCTTTCTTT. The rearrangement uses TRBV7-2 and TRBJ1-1, with TRBD1 identical over 8 bases. Germline lookup yields CDR1 SGHTA and CDR2 FQGNSA. The CDR3 totals 17 residues. The ends lost 1 base at V and 4 bases at J; junction bases unmatched: 11. The variable domain in full, completed from reference TRBV7-2 and TRBJ1-1, reads GAGVSQSPSNKVTEKGKDVELRCDPISGHTALYWYRQSLGQGLEFLIYFQGNSAPDKSGLPSDRFSAERTGGSVSTLTIQRTQQEDSAVYLCASSLGSYRGTSTEAFFGQGTRLTVV.

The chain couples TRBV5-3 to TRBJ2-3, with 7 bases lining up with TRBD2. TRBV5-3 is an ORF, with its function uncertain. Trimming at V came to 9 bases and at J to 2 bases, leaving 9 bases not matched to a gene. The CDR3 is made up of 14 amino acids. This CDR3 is CATGEGRSTDTQYF. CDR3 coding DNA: TGTGCCACCGGGGAGGGGCGGTCCACAGATACGCAGTATTTT.

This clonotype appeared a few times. The CDR3 here is CASSVGTGSSPLHF. CDR3 DNA sequence: TGTGCCAGCAGCGTGGGGACAGGCAGTTCACCCCTCCACTTT. The chain has TRBV9 and TRBJ1-6; the match to TRBD1 covers 8 bases. The CDR3 spans 14 residues. Germline lookup yields CDR1 SGDLS and CDR2 YYNGEE. V dropped 2 bases and J dropped 9; count of bases not matched to a gene: 4.

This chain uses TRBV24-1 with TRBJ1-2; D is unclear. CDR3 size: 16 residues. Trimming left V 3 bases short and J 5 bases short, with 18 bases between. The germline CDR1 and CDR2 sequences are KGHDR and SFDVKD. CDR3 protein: CATSDNKADKLYGYTF. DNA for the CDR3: TGTGCCACCAGTGATAACAAGGCCGATAAACTATATGGCTACACCTTC.